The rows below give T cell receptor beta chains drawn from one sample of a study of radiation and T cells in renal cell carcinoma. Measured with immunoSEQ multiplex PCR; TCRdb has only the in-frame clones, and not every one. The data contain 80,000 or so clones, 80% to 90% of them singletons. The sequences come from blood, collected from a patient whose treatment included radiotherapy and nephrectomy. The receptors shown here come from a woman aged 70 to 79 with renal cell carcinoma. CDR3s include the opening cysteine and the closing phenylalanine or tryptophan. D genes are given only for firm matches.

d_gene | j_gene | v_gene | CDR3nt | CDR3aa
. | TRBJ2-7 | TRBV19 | TGTGCCAGTAGTATTAGCAGGGGCGTCTACGAGCAGTACTTC | CASSISRGVYEQYF
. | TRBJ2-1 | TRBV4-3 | TGCGCCAGCAGCCAAGTAGCGTACAATGAGCAGTTCTTC | CASSQVAYNEQFF
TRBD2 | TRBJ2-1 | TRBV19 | TGTGCCAGTAGATTCCCGGGACTAGGATTGGGTGAGCAGTTCTTC | CASRFPGLGLGEQFF
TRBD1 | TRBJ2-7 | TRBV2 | TGTGCCAGAACCGCTACGAGGGGGCTATCCTACGAGCAGTACTTC | CARTATRGLSYEQYF
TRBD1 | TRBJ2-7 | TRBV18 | TGTGCCAGCTCTCTAAGAGGGACAGGGATCTACGAGCAGTACTTC | CASSLRGTGIYEQYF
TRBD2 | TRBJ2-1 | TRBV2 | TGTGCCAGCAGAGGGAGTGGGACTAGCGGGGGGAATGAGCAGTTCTTC | CASRGSGTSGGNEQFF
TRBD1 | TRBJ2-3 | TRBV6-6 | TGTGCCAGCAAAACGAGGGACAGGGGCTCAGATACGCAGTATTTT | CASKTRDRGSDTQYF
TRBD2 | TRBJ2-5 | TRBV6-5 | TGTGCCAGCAGCCCGACTAGCGCCCCGGGAGAGGCCCAGTACTTC | CASSPTSAPGEAQYF
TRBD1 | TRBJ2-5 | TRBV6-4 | TGTGCCAGCAGTGACCGACAGGGAGAGACCCAGTACTTC | CASSDRQGETQYF
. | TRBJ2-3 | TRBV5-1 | TGCGCCAGCAGCTTGGCCCCGGGCAGAGATGGAGGAGATACGCAGTATTTT | CASSLAPGRDGGDTQYF
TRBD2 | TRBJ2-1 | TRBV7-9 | TGTGCCAGCAGCAACCAAGGACTAGGCAACAATGAGCAGTTCTTC | CASSNQGLGNNEQFF
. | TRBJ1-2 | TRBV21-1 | TGTGCCAGCAGCAAAGTTATCAGGGTCGACTGTTATGGCTACACCTTC | CASSKVIRVDCYGYTF
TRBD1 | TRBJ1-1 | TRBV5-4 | TGTGCCAGCAGCCTCCCCGGGACAGGGGTGAACACTGAAGCTTTCTTT | CASSLPGTGVNTEAFF
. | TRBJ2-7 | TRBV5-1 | TGCGCCAGCAGCTTGCCGACGTCCTACGAGCAGTACTTC | CASSLPTSYEQYF
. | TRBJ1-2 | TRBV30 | TGTGCCTGGAGTGTACTCCGCAGGGGAGGGGCTGGCTACACCTTC | CAWSVLRRGGAGYTF
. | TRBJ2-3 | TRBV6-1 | TGTGCCAGCAGTGCACGGACAGCCACAGATACGCAGTATTTT | CASSARTATDTQYF
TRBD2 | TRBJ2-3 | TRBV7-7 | TGTGCTAGCAGCCCCTACGGCGCTAGCGGGATTGATACGCAGTATTTT | CASSPYGASGIDTQYF
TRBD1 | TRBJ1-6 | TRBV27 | TGTGCCAGCAGTCAGAGGCAGGGGGCAAGTGGAAATTCACCCCTCCACTTT | CASSQRQGASGNSPLHF